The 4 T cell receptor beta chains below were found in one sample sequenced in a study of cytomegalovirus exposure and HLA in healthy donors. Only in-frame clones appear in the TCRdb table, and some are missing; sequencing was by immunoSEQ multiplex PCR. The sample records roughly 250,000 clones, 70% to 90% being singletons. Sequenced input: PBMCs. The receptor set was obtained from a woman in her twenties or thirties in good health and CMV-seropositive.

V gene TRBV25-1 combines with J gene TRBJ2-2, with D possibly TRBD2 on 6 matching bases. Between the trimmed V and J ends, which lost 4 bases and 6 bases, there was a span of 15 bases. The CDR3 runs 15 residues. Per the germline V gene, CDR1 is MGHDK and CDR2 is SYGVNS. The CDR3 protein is CASSAPAGSAGELFF. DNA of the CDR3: TGTGCCAGCAGTGCGCCGGCCGGGAGCGCCGGGGAGCTGTTTTTT.

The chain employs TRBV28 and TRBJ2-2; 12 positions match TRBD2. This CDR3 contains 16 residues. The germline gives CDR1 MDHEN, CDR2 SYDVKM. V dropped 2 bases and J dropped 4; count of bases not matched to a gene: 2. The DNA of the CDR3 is TGTGCCAGCAGTTTAGGGACTAGCGGGCGCACCGGGGAGCTGTTTTTT. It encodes CASSLGTSGRTGELFF.

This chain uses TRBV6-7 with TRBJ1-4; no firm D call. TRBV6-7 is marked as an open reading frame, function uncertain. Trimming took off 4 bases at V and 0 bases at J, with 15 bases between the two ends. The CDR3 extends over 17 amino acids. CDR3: CASSCGVRIATNEKLFF. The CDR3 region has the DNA TGTGCCAGCAGTTGCGGGGTCAGAATTGCAACTAATGAAAAACTGTTTTTT.

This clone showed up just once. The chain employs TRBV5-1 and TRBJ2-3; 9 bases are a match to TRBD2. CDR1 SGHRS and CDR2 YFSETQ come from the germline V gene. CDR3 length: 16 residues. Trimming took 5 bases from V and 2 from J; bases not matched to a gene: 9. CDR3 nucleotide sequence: TGCGCCAGCAGACCCGGACTAGCGCAATTCACAGATACGCAGTATTTT. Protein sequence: CASRPGLAQFTDTQYF.